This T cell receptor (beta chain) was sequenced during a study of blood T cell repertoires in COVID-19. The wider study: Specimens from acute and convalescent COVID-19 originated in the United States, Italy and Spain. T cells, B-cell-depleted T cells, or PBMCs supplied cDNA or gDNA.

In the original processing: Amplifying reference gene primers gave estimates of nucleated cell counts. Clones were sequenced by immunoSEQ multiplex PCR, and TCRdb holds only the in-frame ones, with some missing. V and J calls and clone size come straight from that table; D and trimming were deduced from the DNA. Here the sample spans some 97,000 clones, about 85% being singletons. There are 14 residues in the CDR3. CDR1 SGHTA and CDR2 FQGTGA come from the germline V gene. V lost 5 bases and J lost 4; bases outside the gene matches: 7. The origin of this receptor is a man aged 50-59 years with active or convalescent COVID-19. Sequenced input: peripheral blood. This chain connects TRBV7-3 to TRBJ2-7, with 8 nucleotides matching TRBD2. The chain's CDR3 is CASSPTGGGYEQYF. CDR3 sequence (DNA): TGTGCCAGCAGCCCGACGGGAGGGGGTTACGAGCAGTACTTC.